This T cell receptor (beta chain) is drawn from a study of blood T cell repertoires in COVID-19. Study-level information: PBMCs, B-cell-depleted T cells, or T cells were the source of the cDNA or gDNA that made up the material.

Sequenced by immunoSEQ multiplex PCR; TCRdb stores in-frame clones only, minus some. The sample records approximately 390,000 clones, over 75% being singletons. The CDR3 extends over 17 amino acids. V was clipped by 0 bases and J by 4 bases, with 19 bases between them. CDR1 SGHDT and CDR2 YYEEEE come from the germline V gene. The sequenced sample was peripheral blood. This chain connects TRBV5-6 to TRBJ1-1; tentatively, D is TRBD1 (6 bases). The origin of this receptor is a woman aged 55-70 years with COVID-19, enrolled during active disease. The CDR3 is CASSLEQGHLVGTEAFF. For the CDR3, the DNA is TGTGCCAGCAGCTTGGAACAGGGACACCTTGTAGGCACTGAAGCTTTCTTT.